Each of the 10 T cell receptor beta chains below was sequenced from the same sample in a study of cytomegalovirus exposure and HLA in healthy donors (dated by TCRdb to about 2017). The library was generated by the immunoSEQ multiplex PCR assay. A mixture of 60 forward primers for TCR Vbeta segments and 13 reverse primers for TCR Jbeta segments was used in the multiplex PCR. What TCRdb holds here is the immuneACCESS table cut down to in-frame rearrangements. Part of the clones is not present; checked against another copy, under half of the missing clones reflect an unresolved V gene, and the others are unexplained. This sample lists 200,000 to 250,000 clones; around four fifths were detected once. The ten largest clones capture about 1.8% of the sample. The sample consisted of PBMCs. All receptors come from a man in his fifties or sixties in good health and CMV-seronegative.

The rearrangement links TRBV5-6 to TRBJ1-5, with D possibly TRBD1 on 5 matching bases. Germline CDR1 and CDR2: SGHDT and YYEEEE. This CDR3 has 16 amino acids. Trimming left V 10 bases short and J 1 base short, with 21 bases between. This CDR3 reads CASHPGGGLSNQPQHF. The CDR3 DNA is TGTGCCTCCCATCCCGGGGGGGGTCTCAGCAATCAGCCCCAGCATTTT.

The chain combines TRBV7-9 with TRBJ2-7; 8 positions agree with TRBD1. Trimming cost V 5 bases and J 3 bases; bases outside gene matches: 6. Germline CDR1 and CDR2: SEHNR and FQNEAQ (reference sequence). CDR3 length: 14 amino acids. CDR3 in DNA: TGTGCCAGCAGCCGGACAGGGAAGTACTACGAGCAGTACTTC. Translated, it gives CASSRTGKYYEQYF.

This clone was observed a handful of times. This chain joins TRBV6-6 and TRBJ2-2; D might be TRBD2 (6 bases). The CDR3 contains 14 residues. CDR1 MNHNY and CDR2 SVGAGI come from the germline V gene (reference sequence). V lost 6 bases, J lost 8 bases, and 16 bases lay in between. CDR3 protein: CASSAGSPLGELFF. CDR3 nucleotide sequence: TGTGCCAGCAGCGCGGGATCCCCATTGGGGGAGCTGTTTTTT.

This rearrangement joins TRBV6-1 to TRBJ2-7, with TRBD2 identical over 9 bases. The CDR3 runs to 17 residues. V shed 4 bases, J shed 5 bases, and the junction held 15 bases outside the gene matches. From germline, CDR1 is MNHNS and CDR2 SASEGT. CDR3 residues: CASSAWLAGTLGNEQYF. The CDR3 DNA reads TGTGCCAGCAGTGCTTGGCTAGCGGGGACCTTAGGCAACGAGCAGTACTTC.

The chain couples TRBV11-2 to TRBJ2-1; TRBD2 aligns across 10 bases. The length of the CDR3 is 15 residues. Looked up from germline, CDR1 is SGHAT and CDR2 is FQNNGV. The J segment lost 5 bases and the V segment lost 7 bases, leaving 8 bases of the junction unmatched. The CDR3 sequence: CASTPGLAVHNEQFF. CDR3 DNA: TGTGCCAGCACCCCCGGACTAGCGGTCCACAATGAGCAGTTCTTC. The entire variable domain, with the rest obtained from reference TRBV11-2 and TRBJ2-1, is as follows: EAGVAQSPRYKIIEKRQSVAFWCNPISGHATLYWYQQILGQGPKLLIQFQNNGVVDDSQLPKDRFSAERLKGVDSTLKIQPAKLEDSAVYLCASTPGLAVHNEQFFGPGTRLTVL.

This clone was detected only a few times. The DNA of the CDR3 is TGTGCCAGCAGTCCTGGGGGGACAGGAGTATTTGGCTACACCTTC. Amino acids: CASSPGGTGVFGYTF. The chain combines TRBV6-6 with TRBJ1-2; TRBD1 agrees at 8 bases. There are 15 residues in the CDR3. Germline loops: CDR1 MNHNY, CDR2 SVGAGI (reference sequence). Unmatched junction bases numbered 12, after V lost 5 bases and J lost 7 bases.

V is TRBV5-1 and J is TRBJ2-3; 9 bases match TRBD2. Germline V lookup: CDR1 SGHRS, CDR2 YFSETQ. V dropped 3 bases and J dropped 8; count of bases not matched to a gene: 13. The CDR3 sequence is 16 residues long. The CDR3 protein is CASSSSLAGIGGTQYF. CDR3 DNA: TGCGCCAGCAGCTCATCCCTAGCGGGAATCGGGGGTACGCAGTATTTT.

V and J are TRBV5-4 and TRBJ1-2; 12 bases match TRBD1. The CDR3 spans 14 residues. Germline V gives CDR1 SGHNT, CDR2 YYREEE (reference sequence). The J segment lost 4 bases and the V segment lost 5 bases, leaving 3 bases of the junction unmatched. The CDR3 DNA follows: TGTGCCAGCAGAGGGACAGGGGGCCCCTATGGCTACACCTTC. Its protein product is CASRGTGGPYGYTF.

This clone was seen a few times. The V and J genes are TRBV7-6 and TRBJ1-5, with D unclear. Germline CDR1 SGHVS, CDR2 FNYEAQ. The ends were cut back, 1 base at V and 4 bases at J, with 5 bases in the middle. CDR3 size: 13 residues. The CDR3 sequence is CASSLGQNQPQHF. CDR3 nucleotide sequence: TGTGCCAGCAGCTTAGGCCAGAATCAGCCCCAGCATTTT.

This clone has more than one count but fewer than ten. The rearrangement links TRBV9 to TRBJ2-7, with D unclear. This CDR3 spans 15 amino acids. Deletions cut 2 bases from V and 2 bases from J, with 14 bases between. Germline V lookup: CDR1 SGDLS, CDR2 YYNGEE. The chain's CDR3 is CASSVSARSAYEQYF. For the CDR3, the DNA is TGTGCCAGCAGCGTGTCCGCACGGTCGGCCTACGAGCAGTACTTC.